The 23 T cell receptor beta chains below all came from one sample that was sequenced in a study of identical twins. A single record per CDR3 protein comes from TCRdb applying MiXCR to the 5' RACE reads. The sample has about 1.7 million distinct CDR3 sequences; about 32% are singletons. The sequenced sample consisted of cord blood. Source of these receptors: a newborn girl in good health.

V and J are TRBV14 and TRBJ2-1; perhaps TRBD2 as D (6 bases). Germline CDR1 SGHDN, CDR2 FVKESK. Deletions cut 2 bases from V and 3 bases from J, with 14 bases between. The CDR3 consists of 16 residues. This CDR3 is CASSQSLGTLYNEQFF. CDR3 nucleotide sequence: TGTGCCAGCAGCCAATCCCTCGGGACTCTCTACAATGAGCAGTTCTTC.

This clonotype was counted a few times. The chain uses TRBV5-1 and TRBJ2-1; TRBD2 matches at 7 bases. The CDR3 loop spans 16 amino acids. Germline loops: CDR1 SGHRS, CDR2 YFSETQ. V lost 3 bases to trimming and J lost 4 bases; unmatched junction nucleotides: 10. The CDR3 sequence: CASSYTRGGRYNEQFF. The DNA of the CDR3 is TGCGCCAGCAGCTACACCCGCGGGGGAAGGTACAATGAGCAGTTCTTC.

This clonotype was observed a few times. The rearrangement joins TRBV5-1 to TRBJ2-3; D unresolved. This CDR3 has 14 amino acids. Trimming took 6 bases from V and 2 from J, leaving 13 bases between them. Germline assignment: CDR1 SGHRS and CDR2 YFSETQ. The CDR3 sequence: CASTISGATDTQYF. The CDR3, as DNA: TGCGCCAGCACCATCTCCGGAGCCACAGATACGCAGTATTTT.

The chain recombines TRBV29-1 with TRBJ1-2, with TRBD1 matching over 8 bases. The CDR3 sequence is 13 residues long. Germline lookup yields CDR1 SQVTM and CDR2 ANQGSEA. The J segment lost 6 bases and the V segment lost 6 bases, leaving 9 bases of the junction unmatched. This CDR3 is CSVADRGGNGYTF. CDR3 in DNA: TGCAGCGTGGCTGACAGGGGTGGCAATGGCTACACCTTC.

The chain joins TRBV5-1 to TRBJ2-5; D is unresolved. Germline V gives CDR1 SGHRS, CDR2 YFSETQ. V was cut by 4 bases and J by 11 bases, with 18 bases left in between. CDR3 length equals 13 residues. The CDR3 nucleotides read TGCGCCAGCAGCCCCGAGCCGGTTAATGAGCAGTACTTC. This gives the protein CASSPEPVNEQYF.

A remark on this clonotype: A much larger clone sits a single nucleotide away, making a read error possible. The chain carries TRBV29-1 and TRBJ2-7; D is undetermined. From germline, CDR1 is SQVTM and CDR2 ANQGSEA. Trimming removed 3 bases from V and 7 bases from J, with 22 bases in between. CDR3 length: 15 residues. Here the CDR3 DNA reads TGCAGCGTTGATGGAGATGGGCGAGCCTACAATGAGCAGTACTTC. Its protein product is CSVDGDGRAYNEQYF.

This clonotype occurred a few times. The CDR3 region is CAISRDREQETQYF. The CDR3 DNA reads TGTGCCATCAGCCGGGACAGGGAACAAGAGACCCAGTACTTC. The chain links TRBV10-3 to TRBJ2-5; 9 bases line up with TRBD1. This CDR3 is 14 amino acids long. V shed 6 bases, J shed 2 bases, and the junction held 4 bases outside the gene matches. Germline V lookup: CDR1 ENHRY, CDR2 SYGVKD.

This clonotype was detected only a few times. V usage is TRBV10-3 and J usage is TRBJ1-1; 7 bases line up with TRBD1. V lost 5 bases, J lost 0 bases, and 3 bases stayed unmatched. In germline, CDR1 is ENHRY, CDR2 SYGVKD. This CDR3 contains 14 residues. The CDR3 sequence is CAISRQGMNTEAFF. The CDR3 DNA reads as TGTGCCATCAGTCGACAGGGAATGAACACTGAAGCTTTCTTT.

This rearrangement joins TRBV5-1 to TRBJ2-5; 7 positions match TRBD1. Germline assignment: CDR1 SGHRS and CDR2 YFSETQ. The CDR3 is made up of 15 amino acids. V lost 0 bases to trimming and J lost 2 bases; unmatched junction nucleotides: 4. CDR3 nucleotides: TGCGCCAGCAGCTTGGGTCCACAGGGGCAAGAGACCCAGTACTTC. As protein: CASSLGPQGQETQYF.

The chain couples TRBV3-1 to TRBJ2-1; 13 bases fit TRBD2. The CDR3 extends over 21 amino acids. Germline assignment: CDR1 LGHDT and CDR2 YNNKEL (reference sequence). Trimming took 2 bases from V and 0 from J; bases not matched to a gene: 13. DNA for the CDR3: TGTGCCAGCAGCCAATCTTTCCCGGGACTAGCGGGACTAAGCTCCTACAATGAGCAGTTCTTC. Translated: CASSQSFPGLAGLSSYNEQFF.

This clonotype was counted between two and nine times. The V gene is TRBV21-1, the J gene TRBJ2-1; the table's TRBD1 call for D was not verified on the DNA. TRBV21-1 is designated a pseudogene. The CDR3 runs to 14 residues. CDR3 region: CARSRDRAYNEQFF. The DNA of the CDR3 is TGTGCCAGGAGCCGGGACAGGGCCTACAATGAGCAGTTCTTC.

This clonotype was observed many times. CDR3 nucleotides: TGTGCCAGCAGTCACAGGGGTTCTGGGGCCAACGTCCTGACTTTC. Its protein product is CASSHRGSGANVLTF. This chain links TRBV12-3 or TRBV12-4 with TRBJ2-6, with TRBD1 matching over 7 bases. V gave up 5 bases and J gave up 1 base; unmatched junction bases: 2. The CDR3 loop spans 15 amino acids.

Of note for this clonotype: At one end, the junction sequence differs from germline, possibly due to a read error. The chain uses TRBV28 and TRBJ2-2, with D possibly matching TRBD1 (5 bases). Germline V gives CDR1 MDHEN, CDR2 SYDVKM. The CDR3 is 12 amino acids. As DNA, the CDR3 is TGTGCCGGCAGTCCAAACAGGGGGGAGCTGTTTTTT. Its protein is CAGSPNRGELFF.

The chain couples TRBV2 to TRBJ2-7; a weak D match, TRBD2 (5 bases). The germline V gene has CDR1 SNHLY and CDR2 FYNNEI. CDR3 length: 15 amino acids. V gave up 4 bases and J gave up 7 bases, with 20 bases separating them. As DNA, the CDR3 is TGTGCCAGCAGTGGAGATTCCGGGATCGGAGGAGAGCAGTACTTC. Protein sequence: CASSGDSGIGGEQYF.

This chain uses TRBV27 with TRBJ1-1, with 9 bases aligning to TRBD1. The CDR3 has 12 residues. V shed 6 bases and J 6 bases; nucleotides not matched to a gene: 2. CDR1 is MNHEY and CDR2 is SMNVEV in the germline V gene (reference sequence). CDR3 region: CASRTGGAEAFF. As DNA, the CDR3 is TGTGCCAGCAGGACAGGGGGGGCTGAAGCTTTCTTT.

The chain has TRBV12-3 or TRBV12-4 and TRBJ2-1, with TRBD2 matching over 7 bases. V shed 4 bases, J shed 0 bases, and the junction held 6 bases outside the gene matches. The CDR3 sequence is 16 residues long. The CDR3 here is CASSSGLSRSYNEQFF. CDR3 sequence (DNA): TGTGCCAGCAGTTCGGGACTATCCCGCTCCTACAATGAGCAGTTCTTC.

This chain connects TRBV7-2 to TRBJ1-4; no clear D gene. Looked up from germline, CDR1 is SGHTA and CDR2 is FQGNSA. V was shortened by 3 bases and J by 3 bases, with 8 bases between the two germline ends. The CDR3 has 14 residues. This CDR3 is CASSFYGSNEKLFF. Here the CDR3 DNA reads TGTGCCAGCAGCTTTTACGGATCTAATGAAAAACTGTTTTTT.

Only a few counts were recorded for this clonotype. This sequence joins TRBV5-6 and TRBJ1-2; 10 bases align to TRBD1. The V gene's germline CDR1 is SGHDT and CDR2 YYEEEE. The CDR3 spans 12 residues. Trimming cost V 4 bases and J 11 bases; bases outside gene matches: 5. The CDR3 coding sequence is TGTGCCAGCAGCAAGTGGACAGGGGGTTACACCTTC. Its translation is CASSKWTGGYTF. The entire variable domain, with the rest obtained from reference TRBV5-6 and TRBJ1-2, is as follows: DAGVTQSPTHLIKTRGQQVTLRCSPKSGHDTVSWYQQALGQGPQFIFQYYEEEERQRGNFPDRFSGHQFPNYSSELNVNALLLGDSALYLCASSKWTGGYTFGSGTRLTVV.

About this clonotype itself: A read error may produce the germline difference seen at one junction end. The chain couples TRBV5-6 to TRBJ2-7; possibly TRBD2 for D (5 bases). This CDR3 is built from 14 residues. Germline-derived CDR1 and CDR2 are SGHDT and YYEEEE. The CDR3 DNA follows: TGTGCCAGCAGCTTGGGGGAGAGGGCCTACGTGCAGTACTTC. As protein: CASSLGERAYVQYF.

About this clonotype itself: It may be a read error: a sequence one base away is much more abundant. CDR3 amino acids: CVSSDGQGGNIQYF. The CDR3 region has the DNA TGTGTCAGCAGTGACGGACAGGGTGGAAACATTCAGTACTTC. The chain joins TRBV12-3 or TRBV12-4 to TRBJ2-7; 8 nucleotides align to TRBD1. The J call may be faulty, since TRBJ2-4 better matches the DNA end. This CDR3 is 14 amino acids long.

This clonotype was counted between two and nine times. CDR3 nucleotide sequence: TGTGCCAGCAGTTTATCGGGACATTTGAACACTGAAGCTTTCTTT. It encodes CASSLSGHLNTEAFF. The V and J genes are TRBV27 and TRBJ1-1; the D gene is possibly TRBD1 (6 bases). The CDR3 is 15 amino acids. The germline CDR1 and CDR2 sequences are MNHEY and SMNVEV (reference sequence). V was pared by 0 bases and J by 0 bases, with 8 bases between.

The V call is TRBV12-3 or TRBV12-4, the J call TRBJ1-5; no firm D call. The CDR3 has 15 amino acids. The V end was cut by 5 bases, the J end by 8 bases, with 19 bases between. The CDR3, as DNA: TGTGCCAGCAGTGCGACCCGGGTAGGTCGGGAGCCCCAGCATTTT. Its translation is CASSATRVGREPQHF.

This clonotype was observed a handful of times. This CDR3 reads CSARDLGGATDTQYF. Written as DNA, the CDR3 is TGCAGTGCTAGAGATCTGGGGGGGGCCACAGATACGCAGTATTTT. The chain employs TRBV20-1 and TRBJ2-3; possible D gene TRBD2, 7 bases. Germline lookup yields CDR1 DFQATT and CDR2 SNEGSKA (reference sequence). The V end lost 0 bases, the J end lost 2 bases, and 12 bases lay between the germline ends. This CDR3 region has 15 residues.